The TCR beta chain under discussion was sequenced for a study of blood T cells in healthy people across ages. A second PCR of about 6 to 11 cycles used a sample-barcoded 5' primer and a J-beta primer mix. Sequencing recovered at least 3 million CDR3-containing paired-end reads from each sample. One entry per CDR3 protein results from TCRdb running MiXCR on the 5' RACE reads. This sample has about 1.8 million distinct CDR3 sequences, with roughly 52% found just once. This clonotype has only a few counts. The antigen is not known. Study-level points and caveats: PBMCs went unsorted, and a conclusive naive versus antigen-experienced comparison was therefore prevented.

V shed 0 bases and J shed 2 bases, with 10 bases lying between them. The CDR3 sequence is 15 residues long. Germline V gives CDR1 LGHNA, CDR2 YSLEER. The sample, about 9.2 milliliters of peripheral blood, was drawn from each donor. Specimen: blood. This chain uses TRBV4-3 with TRBJ2-5; D is unclear. The receptor was derived from a middle-aged woman in good health. CDR3 sequence reads: CASSQDLQRQETQYF. The CDR3 nucleotides read TGCGCCAGCAGCCAAGATCTACAGAGACAAGAGACCCAGTACTTC.